This passage covers 21 T cell receptor beta chains from one sample sequenced in a study of OX40 agonist ivuxolimab in advanced cancers. The data were produced by immunoSEQ multiplex PCR, yet TCRdb's version contains in-frame clones alone and is incomplete. Among some 54,000 clones, approximately 85% were seen once, and the ten largest hold more than 1%. The specimen comprised CD4+ or CD8+ T cells sorted from blood, sampled in a trial of the OX40 agonist ivuxolimab. The source of these receptors is an adult with an advanced solid tumor such as melanoma, head and neck, liver or kidney cancer.

This clone showed up just once. V and J are TRBV11-3 and TRBJ2-7; no definite D call. Trimming took 8 bases from V and 3 from J, leaving 8 bases between them. Germline V gene lookup returns CDR1 SGHNT and CDR2 YENEEA. This CDR3 spans 11 amino acids. The CDR3 is CASGYGYEQYF. Here the CDR3 DNA reads TGTGCCAGCGGGTATGGCTACGAGCAGTACTTC.

This clone is termed medium-sized. The chain has TRBV11-3 and TRBJ1-5, with D unresolved. Trimming took off 1 base at V and 7 bases at J, with 8 bases between the two ends. Germline loops: CDR1 SGHNT, CDR2 YENEEA. The CDR3 runs 13 residues. The CDR3 DNA reads as TGTGCCAGCAGCTTAGTGGGTTTGCAGCCCCAGCATTTT. The encoded protein is CASSLVGLQPQHF.

The chain carries TRBV28 and TRBJ1-3; possibly TRBD1 for D (6 bases). CDR1 is MDHEN, CDR2 SYDVKM, per germline. The CDR3 is made up of 16 amino acids. The V gene lost 5 bases and the J gene lost 4 bases, with 18 bases spanning the gap. CDR3 residues: CASSLLGGSGGNTIYF. CDR3 nucleotides: TGTGCCAGCAGTCTATTAGGGGGGTCTGGCGGAAACACCATATATTTT. Combining the CDR3 with reference TRBV28 and TRBJ1-3 gives the whole variable domain DVKVTQSSRYLVKRTGEKVFLECVQDMDHENMFWYRQDPGLGLRLIYFSYDVKMKEKGDIPEGYSVSREKKERFSLILESASTNQTSMYLCASSLLGGSGGNTIYFGEGSWLTVV.

The J gene is TRBJ2-1, the V gene TRBV5-4, with 10 positions matching TRBD2. V shed 3 bases and J 3 bases; nucleotides not matched to a gene: 3. Germline assignment: CDR1 SGHNT and CDR2 YYREEE (reference sequence). This CDR3 contains 15 residues. The CDR3 DNA sequence: TGTGCCAGCAGCTGGACTAGCGGAAACTACAATGAGCAGTTCTTC. Translating gives CASSWTSGNYNEQFF. The whole variable domain, remainder taken from reference TRBV5-4 and TRBJ2-1, is ETGVTQSPTHLIKTRGQQVTLRCSSQSGHNTVSWYQQALGQGPQFIFQYYREEENGRGNFPPRFSGLQFPNYSSELNVNALELDDSALYLCASSWTSGNYNEQFFGPGTRLTVL.

This clone showed up just once. The chain uses TRBV7-2 and TRBJ1-2; D remains ambiguous. Trimming pared 5 bases from V and 1 base from J, leaving 14 bases between. From germline, CDR1 is SGHTA and CDR2 FQGNSA. The CDR3 consists of 15 residues. The CDR3 region is CASSGRTDFNYGYTF. CDR3 nucleotides: TGTGCCAGCAGCGGTCGGACGGATTTTAACTATGGCTACACCTTC.

This chain uses TRBV19 with TRBJ2-3, with D unclear. Germline CDR1 reads LNHDA; CDR2 reads SQIVND (reference sequence). Between the trimmed V and J ends, which lost 3 bases and 4 bases, there was a span of 8 bases. The length of the CDR3 is 13 residues. The CDR3 nucleotides are TGTGCCAGTAGTATTATTATTGCAGATACGCAGTATTTT. Translated, it gives CASSIIIADTQYF. Variable domain in full (rest from reference TRBV19 and TRBJ2-3): DGGITQSPKYLFRKEGQNVTLSCEQNLNHDAMYWYRQDPGQGLRLIYYSQIVNDFQKGDIAEGYSVSREKKESFPLTVTSAQKNPTAFYLCASSIIIADTQYFGPGTRLTVL.

The V and J genes are TRBV7-3 and TRBJ1-1, with a weak D call TRBD1 (6 bases). Per the germline V gene, CDR1 is SGHTA and CDR2 is FQGTGA. The CDR3 contains 14 residues. V was clipped by 5 bases and J by 1 base, with 11 bases between them. In DNA, the CDR3 is TGTGCCAGCAGCAGAGGACAGACGAACACTGAAGCTTTCTTT. Translation: CASSRGQTNTEAFF.

The chain carries TRBV19 and TRBJ1-2; weak D call: TRBD1 (5 bases). Germline CDR1 reads LNHDA; CDR2 reads SQIVND (reference sequence). This CDR3 is built from 14 residues. The CDR3, as DNA: TGTGCTACCGCGACATCAGGGAGAGGCTATGGCTACACCTTC. Encoded protein: CATATSGRGYGYTF.

The chain joins TRBV30 to TRBJ2-1, with 10 nucleotides matching TRBD1. V trimming: 5 bases; J trimming: 3 bases; junction bases outside the gene matches: 7. Germline assignment: CDR1 GTSNPN and CDR2 SVGIG (reference sequence). CDR3 size: 15 residues. As DNA, the CDR3 is TGTGCCTGGGGGTCCGGACAGGGGGGCTACAATGAGCAGTTCTTC. This translates into CAWGSGQGGYNEQFF. Full variable domain (remainder filled in from reference TRBV30 and TRBJ2-1): SQTIHQWPATLVQPVGSPLSLECTVEGTSNPNLYWYRQAAGRGLQLLFYSVGIGQISSEVPQNLSASRPQDRQFILSSKKLLLSDSGFYLCAWGSGQGGYNEQFFGPGTRLTVL.

V usage is TRBV27 and J usage is TRBJ1-4; tentative D call: TRBD1 (5 bases). The CDR3 totals 16 residues. Per the germline V gene, CDR1 is MNHEY and CDR2 is SMNVEV (reference sequence). V lost 3 bases and J lost 5, with 16 bases in between. The CDR3 protein is CASSLSPRAGNEKLFF. The CDR3 coding sequence is TGTGCCAGCAGTTTGTCCCCCAGGGCGGGGAATGAAAAACTGTTTTTT. The complete variable domain, with remaining parts taken from reference TRBV27 and TRBJ1-4, reads EAQVTQNPRYLITVTGKKLTVTCSQNMNHEYMSWYRQDPGLGLRQIYYSMNVEVTDKGDVPEGYKVSRKEKRNFPLILESPSPNQTSLYFCASSLSPRAGNEKLFFGSGTQLSVL.

The V gene is TRBV6-6, the J gene TRBJ1-1; D gene uncertain. The germline V and J ends were trimmed by 5 bases and 2 bases, with 12 bases remaining between them. The CDR3 sequence is 14 residues long. Looked up from germline, CDR1 is MNHNY and CDR2 is SVGAGI (reference sequence). CDR3 DNA sequence: TGTGCCAGCAGTCCTGAAGGAGGAAACACTGAAGCTTTCTTT. It specifies CASSPEGGNTEAFF.

The chain employs TRBV19 and TRBJ1-5, with D tentatively TRBD1 (5 bases). The germline CDR1 and CDR2 sequences are LNHDA and SQIVND (reference sequence). V shed 4 bases and J shed 3 bases, with 16 bases lying between them. The CDR3 is 16 residues long. The CDR3 spells CASSRQRGIVNQPQHF. The CDR3 coding sequence is TGTGCCAGTAGTAGGCAAAGGGGAATCGTCAATCAGCCCCAGCATTTT. Based on the CDR3 plus reference TRBV19 and TRBJ1-5, the full variable domain is DGGITQSPKYLFRKEGQNVTLSCEQNLNHDAMYWYRQDPGQGLRLIYYSQIVNDFQKGDIAEGYSVSREKKESFPLTVTSAQKNPTAFYLCASSRQRGIVNQPQHFGDGTRLSIL.

The chain has TRBV7-3 and TRBJ1-1; no clear D gene. The CDR3 is made up of 13 amino acids. Germline values: CDR1 SGHTA, CDR2 FQGTGA. Trimming shortened V by 2 bases and J by 2 bases, and 6 bases separated the two germline ends. CDR3 in amino acids: CASSLGHNTEAFF. CDR3 in DNA: TGTGCCAGCAGCTTAGGGCACAACACTGAAGCTTTCTTT.

This clone has only a few counts. The chain is built from TRBV4-3 and TRBJ1-1; unclear D gene. This CDR3 has 11 residues. Germline assignment: CDR1 LGHNA and CDR2 YSLEER. V lost 0 bases and J 12 bases, leaving 8 bases between the germline ends. The CDR3 loop reads CASSQERRTFF. CDR3 bases: TGCGCCAGCAGCCAAGAACGGAGAACTTTCTTT.

The J gene is TRBJ1-3, the V gene TRBV9; unclear D gene. The germline V gene encodes CDR1 SGDLS and CDR2 YYNGEE. The ends were cut back, 0 bases at V and 2 bases at J, with 3 bases in the middle. The CDR3 has 13 residues. The CDR3 sequence: CASSVAAGNTIYF. CDR3 in DNA: TGTGCCAGCAGCGTAGCGGCTGGAAACACCATATATTTT.

The chain links TRBV6-5 to TRBJ2-7; a possible D gene is TRBD2 (5 bases). Germline V CDR1 and CDR2: MNHEY, SVGAGI. With 5 bases removed from V and 4 bases from J, the gap between germline ends came to 12 bases. The CDR3 consists of 13 residues. The CDR3: CASSPAGEYEQYF. The CDR3 nucleotides are TGTGCCAGCAGTCCAGCCGGGGAATACGAGCAGTACTTC.

This chain connects TRBV28 to TRBJ1-1; weak D call: TRBD1 (6 bases). The V end was cut by 2 bases, the J end by 4 bases, with 14 bases between. The germline V gene has CDR1 MDHEN and CDR2 SYDVKM. The CDR3 spans 15 residues. CDR3 loop: CASSLGGGQGTEAFF. The CDR3, as DNA: TGTGCCAGCAGTTTAGGCGGGGGGCAGGGCACTGAAGCTTTCTTT.

V gene TRBV7-9 combines with J gene TRBJ2-3, with D perhaps TRBD2 (6 bases). Germline V gives CDR1 SEHNR, CDR2 FQNEAQ (reference sequence). Deletions cut 6 bases from V and 4 bases from J, with 8 bases between. The CDR3 spans 12 residues. Here the CDR3 reads CASRRLADTQYF. The CDR3 nucleotides read TGTGCCAGCAGGCGACTAGCAGATACGCAGTATTTT.

The V and J genes are TRBV4-3 and TRBJ2-3, with D possibly TRBD1 on 5 matching bases. Germline V lookup: CDR1 LGHNA, CDR2 YSLEER. This CDR3 comprises 12 residues. The ends were cut back, 4 bases at V and 5 bases at J, with 7 bases in the middle. The CDR3 nucleotides are TGCGCCAGCAGCCTCAGGGAAGATACGCAGTATTTT. Its protein product is CASSLREDTQYF.

This chain uses TRBV19 with TRBJ1-2; possibly TRBD1 for D (6 bases). Per the germline V gene, CDR1 is LNHDA and CDR2 is SQIVND (reference sequence). The V end lost 3 bases, the J end lost 8 bases, and 10 bases lay between the germline ends. The CDR3 extends over 12 amino acids. CDR3 amino acids: CASSIRGGGYTF. The CDR3 DNA sequence: TGTGCCAGTAGTATCCGCGGGGGCGGCTACACCTTC.

The chain carries TRBV13 and TRBJ2-3; 7 nucleotides line up with TRBD1. This CDR3 is 14 amino acids long. The germline CDR1 and CDR2 sequences are PRHDT and FYEKMQ (reference sequence). V trimming: 5 bases; J trimming: 5 bases; junction bases outside the gene matches: 7. The DNA for the CDR3 is TGTGCCAGCAGCCCTACAGGGGTAGTAGATACGCAGTATTTT. It yields the protein CASSPTGVVDTQYF.